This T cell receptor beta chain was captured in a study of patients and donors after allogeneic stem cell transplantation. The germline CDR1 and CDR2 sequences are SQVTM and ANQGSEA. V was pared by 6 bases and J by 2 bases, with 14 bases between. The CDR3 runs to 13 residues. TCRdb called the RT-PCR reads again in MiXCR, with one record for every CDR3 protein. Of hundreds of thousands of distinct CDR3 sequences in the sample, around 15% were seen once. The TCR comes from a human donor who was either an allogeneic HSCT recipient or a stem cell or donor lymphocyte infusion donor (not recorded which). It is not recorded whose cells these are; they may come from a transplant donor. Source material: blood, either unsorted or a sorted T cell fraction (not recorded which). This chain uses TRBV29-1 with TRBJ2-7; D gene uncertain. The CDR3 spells CSVTYGPAYEQYF. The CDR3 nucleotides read TGCAGCGTAACGTATGGACCGGCCTACGAGCAGTACTTC.